This T cell receptor (beta chain) was sequenced for a study of patients and donors after allogeneic stem cell transplantation. The CDR3 runs to 16 residues. Trimming at V came to 6 bases and at J to 4 bases, leaving 7 bases not matched to a gene. Germline V gives CDR1 SGHTA, CDR2 FQGNSA. In TCRdb, the RT-PCR reads were re-called with MiXCR into one record per CDR3 protein. The data contain more than 7,500 distinct CDR3 sequences, around 10% of them seen just once; the ten biggest clones take up about 50%. At least ten counts were recorded for this clonotype. This clonotype originated in a human donor who was either an allogeneic HSCT recipient or a stem cell or donor lymphocyte infusion donor (not recorded which). It is not recorded whose cells these are; they may come from a transplant donor. The chain is built from TRBV7-2 and TRBJ2-1; 12 positions match TRBD2. The sequenced sample was blood, either unsorted or a sorted T cell fraction (not recorded which). As DNA, the CDR3 is TGTGCCAGCAGGGAAGGAACTAGCGGGGGGTACAATGAGCAGTTCTTC. Its protein product is CASREGTSGGYNEQFF.